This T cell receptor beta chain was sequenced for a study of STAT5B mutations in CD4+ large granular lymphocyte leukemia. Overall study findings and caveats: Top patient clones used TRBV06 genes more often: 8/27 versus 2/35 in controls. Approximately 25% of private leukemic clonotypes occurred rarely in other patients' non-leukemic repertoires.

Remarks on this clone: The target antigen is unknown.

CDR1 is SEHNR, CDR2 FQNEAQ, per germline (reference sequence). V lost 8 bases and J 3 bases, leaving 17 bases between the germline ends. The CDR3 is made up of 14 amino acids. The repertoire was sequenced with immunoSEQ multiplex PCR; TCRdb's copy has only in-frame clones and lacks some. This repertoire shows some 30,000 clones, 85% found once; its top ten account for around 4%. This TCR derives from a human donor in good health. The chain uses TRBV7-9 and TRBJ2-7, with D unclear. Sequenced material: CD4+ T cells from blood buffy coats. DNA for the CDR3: TGTGCCAGCGTGCAATTCGGAGCGATCTACGAGCAGTACTTC. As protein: CASVQFGAIYEQYF.